This T cell receptor beta chain originates from a study of T cell responses to AZD1222 COVID-19 vaccine. Findings of the study overall: Unmutated regions of variants are reportedly targeted by nearly half of spike-specific TCRs. It should be noted that donors were predominantly white British and more often female, and clonal diversity was possibly underestimated. Scientists sampled the repertoires only once the peak T cell response had passed.

There are 14 residues in the CDR3. V shed 0 bases and J shed 2 bases, with 7 bases lying between them. Germline lookup yields CDR1 MNHEY and CDR2 SVGAGI. Sequencing was performed with immunoSEQ multiplex PCR; in TCRdb, only in-frame clones are kept and a portion is missing. The sample includes about 83,000 clones, approximately 85% of them seen just once. As for this clone: Its antigen is not identified.

The source material was peripheral blood, sampled 28 days after the second AZD1222 dose. The clonotype was recovered from an adult who received the AZD1222 COVID-19 vaccine. This rearrangement joins TRBV6-5 to TRBJ2-5, with D possibly being TRBD1 (6 bases). CDR3 in DNA: TGTGCCAGCAGTTACTCCGGACAGCAAGAGACCCAGTACTTC. Translating gives CASSYSGQQETQYF.